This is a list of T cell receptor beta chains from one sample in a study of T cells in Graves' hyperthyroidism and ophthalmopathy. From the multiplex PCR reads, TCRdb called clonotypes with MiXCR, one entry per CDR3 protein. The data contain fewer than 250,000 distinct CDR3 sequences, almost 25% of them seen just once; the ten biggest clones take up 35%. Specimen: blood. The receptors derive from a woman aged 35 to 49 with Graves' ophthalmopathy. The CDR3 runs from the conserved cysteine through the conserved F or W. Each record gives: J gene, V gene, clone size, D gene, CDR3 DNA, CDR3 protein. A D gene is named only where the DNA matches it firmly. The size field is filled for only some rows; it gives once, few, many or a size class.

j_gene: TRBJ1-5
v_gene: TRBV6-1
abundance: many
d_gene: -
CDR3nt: TGTGCCAGCAGTGAAAATCCGGGGTCAGGCCAGCCCCAGCATTTT
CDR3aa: CASSENPGSGQPQHF

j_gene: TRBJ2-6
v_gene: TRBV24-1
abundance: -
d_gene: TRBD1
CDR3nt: TGTGCCACCAGTGACAGACAGGGGGCTTCTGGGGCCAACGTCCTGACTTTC
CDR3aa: CATSDRQGASGANVLTF

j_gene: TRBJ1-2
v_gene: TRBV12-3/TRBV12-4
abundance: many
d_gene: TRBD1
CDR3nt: TGTGCCAGCAGGGGGCGGGACAGCATCTATGGCTACACCTTC
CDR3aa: CASRGRDSIYGYTF

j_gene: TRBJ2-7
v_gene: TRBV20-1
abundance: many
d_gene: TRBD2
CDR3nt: TGCAGTGCTAGAGGGCCGGCTAGCGGGGGAACCTACGAGCAGTACTTC
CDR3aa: CSARGPASGGTYEQYF

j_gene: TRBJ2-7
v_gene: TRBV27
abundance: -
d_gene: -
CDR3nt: TGTGCCAGCAGCCTAAGCGGCGTAGGGATCTACGAGCAGTACTTC
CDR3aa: CASSLSGVGIYEQYF

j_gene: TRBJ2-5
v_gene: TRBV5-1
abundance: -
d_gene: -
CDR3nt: TGCGCCAGCAGCTCTACTAGAGCAGAGACCCCGTACTTC
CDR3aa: CASSSTRAETPYF

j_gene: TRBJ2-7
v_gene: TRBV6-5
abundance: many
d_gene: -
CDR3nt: TGTGCCAGCAGTTACAGTCGGGGTACCGACTACGAGCAGTACTTC
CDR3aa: CASSYSRGTDYEQYF

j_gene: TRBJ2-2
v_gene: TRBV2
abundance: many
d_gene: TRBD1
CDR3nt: TGTGCCAGCAGGGGACAGGTATTCACCGGGGAGCTGTTTTTT
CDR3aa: CASRGQVFTGELFF

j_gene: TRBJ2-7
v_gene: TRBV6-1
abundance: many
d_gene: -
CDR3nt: TGTGCCAGCAGCCAGGCGGGGGAGCAGTACTTC
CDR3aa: CASSQAGEQYF

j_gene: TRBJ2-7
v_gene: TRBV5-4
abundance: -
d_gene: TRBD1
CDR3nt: TGTGCCAGCAGCTCACAACGACAGGGGAGCAGCTACGAGCAGTACTTC
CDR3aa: CASSSQRQGSSYEQYF

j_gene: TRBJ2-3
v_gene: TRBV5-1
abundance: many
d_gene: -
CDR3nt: TGCGCCAGCAGCTTGGTAGATCCGGGTGGTTACACAGATACGCAGTATTTT
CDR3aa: CASSLVDPGGYTDTQYF

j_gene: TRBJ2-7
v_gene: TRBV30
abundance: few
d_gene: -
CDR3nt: TGTGCCTGGAGTCAGGGCTACGAGCAGTACTTC
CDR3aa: CAWSQGYEQYF

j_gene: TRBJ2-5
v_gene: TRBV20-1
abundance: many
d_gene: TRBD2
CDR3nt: TGCAGTGCTTCTCTAGCGGAAAAGGGAGAGACCCAGTACTTC
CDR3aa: CSASLAEKGETQYF

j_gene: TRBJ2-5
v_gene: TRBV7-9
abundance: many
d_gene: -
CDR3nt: TGTGCCAGCAGCTTAGGGATGCTATGGAGTGAGACCCAGTACTTC
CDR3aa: CASSLGMLWSETQYF

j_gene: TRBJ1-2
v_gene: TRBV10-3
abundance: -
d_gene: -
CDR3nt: TGTGCCTCACAAACCTCGTGGAGGGATCCCTATGGCTACACCTTC
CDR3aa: CASQTSWRDPYGYTF

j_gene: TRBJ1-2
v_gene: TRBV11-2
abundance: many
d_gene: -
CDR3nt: TGTGCCAGCAGCCCTCCGGGACCCGGGCGTGGCTACACCTTC
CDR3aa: CASSPPGPGRGYTF

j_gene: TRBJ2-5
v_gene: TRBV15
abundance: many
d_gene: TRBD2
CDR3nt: TGTGCCACCAGCAGAGATGTGGCGGGAGGGCGAGGGGAGACCCAGTACTTC
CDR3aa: CATSRDVAGGRGETQYF

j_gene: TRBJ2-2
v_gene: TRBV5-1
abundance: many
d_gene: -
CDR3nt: TGCGCCAGCAGCTTAAGAGGACTGAACACCGGGGAGCTGTTTTTT
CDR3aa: CASSLRGLNTGELFF

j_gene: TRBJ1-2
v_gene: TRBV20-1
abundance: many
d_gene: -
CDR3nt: TGCAGTGCTAGCCCACAAGGGGACTATGGCTACACCTTC
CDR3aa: CSASPQGDYGYTF

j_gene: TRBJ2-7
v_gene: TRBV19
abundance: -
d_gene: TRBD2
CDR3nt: TGTGCCAGTAGTACACTAGGACTAGCGGGAGCGGCGAATACCTACGAGCAGTACTTC
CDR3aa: CASSTLGLAGAANTYEQYF